The sequence of this TCR beta chain was determined in a study of blood T cell repertoires in COVID-19 (TCRdb year 2020). As for the study more broadly: Samples from collaborators originated in the United States, Italy and Spain and spanned both the acute and convalescent phases of COVID-19. The sample metadata nearly always contained a de-identified subject ID, COVID-19 status, age in years and sex. Where available, HLA class I and class II types were obtained from metadata supplied by the sample provider rather than from assay-based typing. The repertoires were released in a freely available public database intended as a resource for research on the immune response to SARS-CoV-2. The prospective study material was composed of cDNA or gDNA derived from T cells, B-cell-depleted T cells, or PBMCs. Deeply sampled blood TCRbeta repertoires from subjects exposed to, actively infected with, or recovered from COVID-19 were included in the dataset. The samples were drawn from two sources: the first 160 participants of the ongoing ImmuneRACE study, and 1,200 or so subjects contributed by 6 global collaborators.

The full study reports these points: The quantity of clinical and demographic metadata differed by source and by participant and was supplied without curation.

As to this clone: The antigen this receptor binds is unknown. No much larger clone exists at a distance of one base, and base qualities are not known.

Trimming removed 2 bases from V and 7 bases from J; the gene matches leave 6 bases unexplained. The CDR3 measures 16 amino acids from cysteine to phenylalanine. Solely the CDR3 DNA is kept, with 48 bases framed from the first base. The germline V gene sets CDR1 to MNHEY and CDR2 to SVGAGI. TCRbeta CDR3 regions were amplified from genomic DNA by means of the immunoSEQ Assay, a bias-controlled multiplex PCR. The published analysis was carried out like this. Nucleated cell counts per sample were estimated from amplification of reference gene primers within the assay. To quantify the absolute abundance of each unique TCRbeta CDR3 rearrangement, sequence reads were collapsed and filtered. For each sample, productive Simpson clonality was calculated as the square root of Simpson's diversity index across productive rearrangements. The table comes from immuneACCESS by way of TCRdb, which keeps in-frame sequences with V and J called. Part of the clones is missing from these tables; in studies checked, under half for an unresolved V gene and the rest for unknown reasons. The V and J calls and the clone size are those of that table, but D and trimming were determined from the DNA. This sample lists some 89,000 clones; roughly three quarters were detected once. Together, the top ten hold roughly 12% of the sample.

The collaborating institutions used their own protocols to collect whole blood in K2EDTA tubes. Collaborator samples were shipped for TCRbeta analysis as frozen whole blood, isolated PBMCs, or DNA extracted from either sample type. This TCR was sampled from a man in his 70s with acute or convalescent COVID-19. This receptor chain uses TRBV6-5 and TRBJ2-7, with TRBD2 identical over 15 junction bases. Sequencing used peripheral blood. The CDR3 sequence is CASSYRTSGGAGEQYF. The nucleotide sequence reads as follows: TGTGCCAGCAGTTACCGGACTAGCGGGGGGGCAGGGGAGCAGTACTTC.